This TCR beta chain stems from a study of cytomegalovirus exposure and HLA in healthy donors. Comments on this clone: The target antigen is unknown.

Germline trimming cut 4 bases from V and 7 bases from J; bases unmatched to any gene: 19. The CDR3 loop spans 18 amino acids. Germline CDR1 MNHEY, CDR2 SMNVEV (reference sequence). Study-wide results and caveats: A subsequent analysis found that TCR clusters from the first cohort also tended to co-occur in the roughly 120 validation repertoires, with 94% of cluster scores above 0.

Here immunoSEQ multiplex PCR was the method, and the copy in TCRdb shows in-frame clones only, minus some. Of some 50,000 clones listed, 94% are singletons. The clonotype comes from a woman between 18 and 29 years old in good health and CMV-seropositive. The chain employs TRBV27 and TRBJ2-7; 10 nucleotides agree with TRBD1. Sequenced input: PBMCs. Here the CDR3 DNA reads TGTGCCAGCAGTTCGCGGGGGACAGGGGTTCACCCCGCGGGGGAGCAGTACTTC. It translates to CASSSRGTGVHPAGEQYF.